Below are 14 T cell receptor beta chains sequenced from a single sample in a study of T-cell reconstitution after alpha-beta-depleted transplantation in children. Preparation of the TCRbeta library involved a method that used unique molecular identifiers. TCRdb passed the PCR reads through MiXCR, listing each CDR3 protein once. The sample has 600,000 or so distinct CDR3 sequences; more than 20% are singletons. This specimen was PBMCs, mostly from graft donor cells, taken 360 days after TCRalphabeta/CD19-depleted stem cell transplant. The receptors stem from a boy younger than two who had a stem cell transplant for acute myeloid leukemia, so the T cells may come from the graft donor.

This clonotype appeared many times. The rearrangement joins TRBV3-1 to TRBJ2-2; perhaps TRBD1 as D (6 bases). The CDR3 is 17 amino acids. Trimming removed 4 bases from V and 0 bases from J, with 15 bases in between. CDR1 is LGHDT and CDR2 is YNNKEL in the germline V gene (reference sequence). CDR3: CASSLRKGHANTGELFF. In DNA, the CDR3 is TGTGCCAGCAGCCTCCGAAAGGGACACGCGAACACCGGGGAGCTGTTTTTT.

This clonotype was seen a handful of times. The chain is built from TRBV4-1 and TRBJ2-1; 8 bases align to TRBD1. Germline lookup yields CDR1 MGHRA and CDR2 YSYEKL. CDR3 length equals 17 residues. Trimming took 3 bases from V and 2 from J; bases not matched to a gene: 9. CDR3 amino acids: CASSHRGQGGTYNEQFF. The CDR3 DNA reads TGCGCCAGCAGCCATAGAGGACAGGGCGGCACCTACAATGAGCAGTTCTTC.

This clonotype was detected ten times or more. This chain uses TRBV7-2 with TRBJ2-5; TRBD1 matches at 7 bases. CDR1 is SGHTA and CDR2 is FQGNSA in the germline V gene. V gave up 5 bases and J gave up 5 bases; unmatched junction bases: 8. The CDR3 is made up of 14 amino acids. CDR3 nucleotide sequence: TGTGCCAGCAGCCCTAACAGGGGCCGGGAGACCCAGTACTTC. Its protein product is CASSPNRGRETQYF. Combining the CDR3 with reference TRBV7-2 and TRBJ2-5 gives the whole variable domain GAGVSQSPSNKVTEKGKDVELRCDPISGHTALYWYRQSLGQGLEFLIYFQGNSAPDKSGLPSDRFSAERTGGSVSTLTIQRTQQEDSAVYLCASSPNRGRETQYFGPGTRLLVL.

There are a few counts of this clonotype. The chain carries TRBV20-1 and TRBJ1-3, with D maybe TRBD1 (6 bases). Germline loops: CDR1 DFQATT, CDR2 SNEGSKA (reference sequence). Between the trimmed V and J ends, which lost 3 bases and 0 bases, there was a span of 15 bases. The length of the CDR3 is 16 residues. The CDR3 DNA follows: TGCAGTGCTAGCGGGGAGGGGGACCTCTCTGGAAACACCATATATTTT. Protein product: CSASGEGDLSGNTIYF.

The table lists this clonotype with a few counts. V and J are TRBV5-6 and TRBJ2-7; D call uncertain. Germline assignment: CDR1 SGHDT and CDR2 YYEEEE. The V gene lost 4 bases and the J gene lost 3 bases, with 14 bases spanning the gap. The CDR3 extends over 14 amino acids. DNA of the CDR3: TGTGCCAGCAGCCATACACGGTATCTCTACGAGCAGTACTTC. This codes for CASSHTRYLYEQYF.

A few counts support this clonotype. The chain is built from TRBV29-1 and TRBJ2-1, with D maybe TRBD1 (7 bases). Germline V gene lookup returns CDR1 SQVTM and CDR2 ANQGSEA. Trimming cost V 4 bases and J 10 bases, with 20 bases left between them. The CDR3 has 14 amino acids. For the CDR3, the DNA is TGCAGCGTTGGTCGGGTAGGGGGCGCGGGGGAGCAGTTCTTC. Amino acids: CSVGRVGGAGEQFF.

J is TRBJ2-7 and V is TRBV13; TRBD2 matches 13 bases. Per the germline V gene, CDR1 is PRHDT and CDR2 is FYEKMQ (reference sequence). The CDR3 runs to 16 residues. The junction had 7 bases not matched to a gene; V was cut back by 4 bases and J by 4 bases. The CDR3 here is CASSYPTSGGQYEQYF. The CDR3 DNA reads as TGTGCCAGCAGCTATCCGACTAGCGGGGGGCAGTACGAGCAGTACTTC.

This clonotype was seen a few times. The chain has TRBV27 and TRBJ2-1, with TRBD1 matching over 7 bases. The V gene's germline CDR1 is MNHEY and CDR2 SMNVEV (reference sequence). The CDR3 sequence is 15 residues long. V dropped 5 bases and J dropped 8; count of bases not matched to a gene: 12. The CDR3 here is CASSPRQGPHDEQFF. In nucleotides, the CDR3 is TGTGCCAGCAGTCCGCGACAGGGCCCACACGATGAGCAGTTCTTC.

This clonotype was recorded a few times. The CDR3 coding sequence is TGCGCCAGCAGTGAGTCCTCGGGGGAAGTCTCTGGAAACACCATATATTTT. This codes for CASSESSGEVSGNTIYF. The genes are TRBV10-1 and TRBJ1-3; TRBD1 is a possible D gene (5 bases). CDR1 WNHNN and CDR2 SYGVQD come from the germline V gene (reference sequence). The ends were cut back, 0 bases at V and 0 bases at J, with 12 bases in the middle. This CDR3 region has 17 residues.

The chain has TRBV3-1 and TRBJ2-3; 8 bases align to TRBD2. Germline V gene sequence: CDR1 LGHDT, CDR2 YNNKEL (reference sequence). The trim removed 6 bases at V and 1 base at J, leaving 6 bases unmatched. The CDR3 spans 15 residues. The CDR3 sequence is CASSHGGAGTDTQYF. CDR3 sequence (DNA): TGTGCCAGCAGTCACGGGGGGGCCGGCACAGATACGCAGTATTTT.

V usage is TRBV15 and J usage is TRBJ2-1; the D is unclear. Trimming shortened V by 2 bases and J by 1 base, and 15 bases separated the two germline ends. This CDR3 contains 17 residues. Germline CDR1 LNHNV, CDR2 YYDKDF (reference sequence). The CDR3 protein is CATSRSGPGASYNEQFF. DNA for the CDR3: TGTGCCACCAGCAGAAGTGGGCCGGGCGCATCCTACAATGAGCAGTTCTTC.

V is TRBV24-1 and J is TRBJ2-1, with D maybe TRBD2 (6 bases). With 4 bases removed from V and 0 bases from J, the gap between germline ends came to 15 bases. CDR1 KGHDR and CDR2 SFDVKD come from the germline V gene. The CDR3 covers 17 residues. The CDR3 loop is CATSDPLRGSSYNEQFF. CDR3 nucleotides: TGTGCCACCAGTGACCCGCTACGGGGGAGCTCCTACAATGAGCAGTTCTTC.

This clonotype was seen ten or more times. Written as DNA, the CDR3 is TGTGCCAGCAGTTTAGCGGCGGGTGCTTCACCCCTCCACTTT. It encodes CASSLAAGASPLHF. The rearrangement links TRBV12-3 or TRBV12-4 to TRBJ1-6; no clear D. The CDR3 loop spans 14 amino acids. Deletions cut 0 bases from V and 9 bases from J, with 9 bases between.

This clonotype appeared a few times. The rearrangement links TRBV28 to TRBJ2-1, with 11 nucleotides matching TRBD2. Germline values: CDR1 MDHEN, CDR2 SYDVKM. The CDR3 sequence is 15 residues long. V lost 5 bases, J lost 6 bases, and 6 bases stayed unmatched. In DNA, the CDR3 is TGTGCCAGCAGTCCCCCACTAGCGGGGGTCAATGAGCAGTTCTTC. Encoded protein: CASSPPLAGVNEQFF. Drawing the rest from reference TRBV28 and TRBJ2-1, the complete variable domain is DVKVTQSSRYLVKRTGEKVFLECVQDMDHENMFWYRQDPGLGLRLIYFSYDVKMKEKGDIPEGYSVSREKKERFSLILESASTNQTSMYLCASSPPLAGVNEQFFGPGTRLTVL.